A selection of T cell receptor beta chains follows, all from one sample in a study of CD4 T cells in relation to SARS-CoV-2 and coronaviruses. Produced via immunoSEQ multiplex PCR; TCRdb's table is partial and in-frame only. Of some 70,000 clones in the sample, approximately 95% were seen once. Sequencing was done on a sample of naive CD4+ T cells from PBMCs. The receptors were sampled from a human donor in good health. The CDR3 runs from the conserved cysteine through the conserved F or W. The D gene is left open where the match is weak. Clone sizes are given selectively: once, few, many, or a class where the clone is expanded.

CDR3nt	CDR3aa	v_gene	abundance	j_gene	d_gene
TGCAGCGTTGTTGGCAGGACAAGCTCCTACGAGCAGTACTTC	CSVVGRTSSYEQYF	TRBV29-1	NA	TRBJ2-7	NA
TGCGCCAGCAGTGAGGAAGGGAATCTGCAGCAGTACTTC	CASSEEGNLQQYF	TRBV10-1	NA	TRBJ2-7	NA
TGCGCCAGCAGCTGGGGGTGGGTAGCGGAACAAGAGACCCAGTACTTC	CASSWGWVAEQETQYF	TRBV5-1	NA	TRBJ2-5	NA
TGTGCCAGCAGCGTAGATGGCGGGGGCAACACAGATACGCAGTATTTT	CASSVDGGGNTDTQYF	TRBV9	NA	TRBJ2-3	NA
TGTGCCTGGAGTGTACTAAGGGGAGGAGGGGATTCACCCCTCCACTTT	CAWSVLRGGGDSPLHF	TRBV30	NA	TRBJ1-6	NA
TGTGCCAGCAGTCCGCGTTGGATGCGGGGACAAGAGACCCAGTACTTC	CASSPRWMRGQETQYF	TRBV6-2/TRBV6-3	NA	TRBJ2-5	NA
TGTGCCAGCAGCTTAATTAGTGACGAATACGAGCAGTACTTC	CASSLISDEYEQYF	TRBV7-9	NA	TRBJ2-7	NA
TGTGCCACCAGTGTGCCTAGCGGGGGACTTCAAGAGACCCAGTACTTC	CATSVPSGGLQETQYF	TRBV24-1	NA	TRBJ2-5	TRBD2
TGCGCCAGCAGCCAAGATTCTATTGGATATGGCTACACCTTC	CASSQDSIGYGYTF	TRBV4-1	NA	TRBJ1-2	NA
TGTGCCAGCAGCCAGACCTCCCGAGGAGAGACCCAGTACTTC	CASSQTSRGETQYF	TRBV3-1/TRBV3-2	NA	TRBJ2-5	NA
TGTGCCAGCTCACCCCGACAGGGTCAGAACGAGCAGTACTTC	CASSPRQGQNEQYF	TRBV18	NA	TRBJ2-7	TRBD1
TGTGCCAGCAGCGCGACTAGCGGCTTTGGAGATACGCAGTATTTT	CASSATSGFGDTQYF	TRBV7-3	NA	TRBJ2-3	TRBD2
TGCGCCAGCAGCCAAGATTCAGGGGACGAGCAGTACTTC	CASSQDSGDEQYF	TRBV4-3	NA	TRBJ2-7	NA
TGCGCCAGCAGCCAAGAAGTAGCGCAGGTGAACACCGGGGAGCTGTTTTTT	CASSQEVAQVNTGELFF	TRBV4-3	NA	TRBJ2-2	NA
TGTGCCAGCAGCCGCCCAGGGACTGGGGGGTTGAACTACGAGCAGTACTTC	CASSRPGTGGLNYEQYF	TRBV6-2/TRBV6-3	NA	TRBJ2-7	NA
TGCAGCGTTGTTTCGGGAGCGAGCATCACCCGGTTTTCCTACGAGCAGTACTTC	CSVVSGASITRFSYEQYF	TRBV29-1	NA	TRBJ2-7	NA
TGTGCCAGCAGTCTAGGACAGGGCTCCATTAAATGGGGCAATCAGCCCCAGCATTTT	CASSLGQGSIKWGNQPQHF	TRBV2	NA	TRBJ1-5	TRBD1
TGTGCCAGCAGTGAACCGGGACTAGCGGTTAATGAGCAGTTCTTC	CASSEPGLAVNEQFF	TRBV6-1	NA	TRBJ2-1	TRBD2
TGCGCCAGCAGCGCCACCGGGACCCAAGAGACCCAGTACTTC	CASSATGTQETQYF	TRBV5-1	NA	TRBJ2-5	NA
TGTGCCAGCAGCTTAAGGACAGCTGGGAATTCACCCCTCCACTTT	CASSLRTAGNSPLHF	TRBV7-9	NA	TRBJ1-6	NA
TGTGCCAGCAGCGCCAGGGACTGGGACAGGGATACGCAGTATTTT	CASSARDWDRDTQYF	TRBV5-6	NA	TRBJ2-3	TRBD1
TGTGCCAGCAGTGTCCTCAAAGAGACCCAGTACTTC	CASSVLKETQYF	TRBV2	NA	TRBJ2-5	NA
TGTGCCAGCAGCCAATTCAACAGGCAGCCCCAGCATTTT	CASSQFNRQPQHF	TRBV3-1/TRBV3-2	NA	TRBJ1-5	NA
TGTGCCAGCAGTGAACCGTATAAGGGACAGAACTATGGCTACACCTTC	CASSEPYKGQNYGYTF	TRBV2	NA	TRBJ1-2	TRBD1
TGTGCCAGCTCACCGGGACTAGCGTCGGGCGAGCAGTACTTC	CASSPGLASGEQYF	TRBV18	once	TRBJ2-7	TRBD2
TGTGCCAGCAGTTACCAGCGGGACAGGGTGTTGGGCTACACCTTC	CASSYQRDRVLGYTF	TRBV6-5	NA	TRBJ1-2	TRBD1
TGCGCCAGCAGCCAGGGGGTCACCGGGGAGCTGTTTTTT	CASSQGVTGELFF	TRBV5-1	NA	TRBJ2-2	TRBD1
TGTGCCAGCAGCCCACGGACCAGCTCCTATGGCTACACCTTC	CASSPRTSSYGYTF	TRBV9	NA	TRBJ1-2	NA
TGTGCCAGCTCACCAATCGTCCAAACGTGGGACACTGAAGCTTTCTTT	CASSPIVQTWDTEAFF	TRBV18	NA	TRBJ1-1	NA
TGTGCCAGCAGTTTAGAGGCAGGGCAGGGCTACACCTTC	CASSLEAGQGYTF	TRBV12-3/TRBV12-4	NA	TRBJ1-2	NA
TGCAGTGCTAGTCCAGGGAGCGGGAGTGATCAGCCCCAGCATTTT	CSASPGSGSDQPQHF	TRBV20-1	NA	TRBJ1-5	NA
TGTGCCTGGAACCTACTAGCGGGGGGGCTTAACACCGGGGAGCTGTTTTTT	CAWNLLAGGLNTGELFF	TRBV30	NA	TRBJ2-2	TRBD2
TGTGCCAGCAGCCAAAGAAGGGAGCAGTACTTC	CASSQRREQYF	TRBV3-1/TRBV3-2	once	TRBJ2-7	NA